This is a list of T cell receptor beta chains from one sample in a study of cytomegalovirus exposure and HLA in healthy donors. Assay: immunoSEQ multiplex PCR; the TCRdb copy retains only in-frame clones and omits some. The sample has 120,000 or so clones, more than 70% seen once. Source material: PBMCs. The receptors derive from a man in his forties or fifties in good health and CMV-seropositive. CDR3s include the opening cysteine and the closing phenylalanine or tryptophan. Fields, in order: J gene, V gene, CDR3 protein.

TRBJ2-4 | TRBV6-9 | CASTGDQYF
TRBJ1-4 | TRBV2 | CASRDRAQEKLFF
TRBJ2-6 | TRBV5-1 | CASSFLAGSVSGANVLTF
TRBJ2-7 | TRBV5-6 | CASSLPGTSGVLRTGQYF
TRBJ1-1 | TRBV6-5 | CASSLRRDTEAFF
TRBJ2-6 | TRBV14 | CASSQGEGAGANVLTF
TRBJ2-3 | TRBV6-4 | CASSDRAGADTQYF
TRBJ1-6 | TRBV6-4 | CASSETTGGDSPLHF
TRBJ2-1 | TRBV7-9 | CASSPGQGHTNEQFF
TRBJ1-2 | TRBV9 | CASSVGTGGSDGYTF
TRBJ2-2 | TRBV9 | CASSGQGITGELFF
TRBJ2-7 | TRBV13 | CASSLGLAGGRLYEQYF
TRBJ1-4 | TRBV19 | CASAPTGATNEKLFF
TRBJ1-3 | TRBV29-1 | CSVSSDNSGNTIYF
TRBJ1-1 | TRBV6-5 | CASSLGASAFF
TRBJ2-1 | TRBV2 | CASSDGGGSSGEQFF
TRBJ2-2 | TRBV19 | CASSSSGLTGELFF
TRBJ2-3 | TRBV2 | CASSRQGGFTDTQYF
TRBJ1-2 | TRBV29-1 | CSASTGSNYGYTF
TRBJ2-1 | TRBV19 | CASRLAGPTYNEQFF
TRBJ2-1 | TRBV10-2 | CASSEGREAPNEQFF
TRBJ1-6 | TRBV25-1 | CASTHTEGSPLHF
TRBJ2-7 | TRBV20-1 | CSARDPPVF
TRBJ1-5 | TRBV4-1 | CASSQGDRGLQPQHF
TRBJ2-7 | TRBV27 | CASSPPGAGLYEQYF
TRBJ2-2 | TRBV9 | CASSGGPPANTGELFF
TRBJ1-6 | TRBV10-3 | CAISESNISSYNSPLHF
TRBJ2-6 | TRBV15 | CATSRDARSGAGANVLTF
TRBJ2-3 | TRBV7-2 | CASSRSLNGKDTQYF
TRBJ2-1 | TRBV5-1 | CASSTGPSSYNEQFF
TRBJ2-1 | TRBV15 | CATSREGAWYNEQFF
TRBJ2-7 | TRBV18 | CASSPGSGDYEQYF
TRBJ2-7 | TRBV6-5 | CASSGTASYEQYF
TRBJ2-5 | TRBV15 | CATSRDRGETQYF
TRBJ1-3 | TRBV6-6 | CASSYPPGQGNTIYF
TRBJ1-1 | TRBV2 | CASSPNTGQATLRIF
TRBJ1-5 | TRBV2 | CASSRADTSNQPQHF
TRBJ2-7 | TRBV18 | CASSLETGSYEQYF
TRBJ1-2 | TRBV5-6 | CASSADRTHGYTF
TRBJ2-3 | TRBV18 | CASSPTVDHTDTQYF
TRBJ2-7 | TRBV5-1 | CASSLATGGTYEQYF
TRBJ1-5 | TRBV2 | CASSAEAGYQPQHF
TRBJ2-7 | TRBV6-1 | CASSERDTRYEQYF
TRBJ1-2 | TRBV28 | CCWETANYGYTF
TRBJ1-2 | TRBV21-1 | CASSKGLGRQNYGYTF
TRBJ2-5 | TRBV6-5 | CASLGQGRETQYF
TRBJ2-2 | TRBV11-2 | CASSLASGYNTGELFF
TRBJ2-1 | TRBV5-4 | CASSFGQDEQFF
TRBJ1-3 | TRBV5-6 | CASSLPGTPGGNTIYF
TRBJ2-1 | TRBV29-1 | CSVSRLAGREQFF
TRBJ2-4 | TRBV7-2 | CASSFISQGDIQYF
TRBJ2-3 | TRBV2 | CASRGLAGLSTDTQYF
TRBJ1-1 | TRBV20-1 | CSASKNTEAFF
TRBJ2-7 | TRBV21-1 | CASKDGKPPSVQYF